This TCR beta chain was profiled in a study of technical replicates of blood from several donors. This clone was picked up a small number of times. This CDR3 is 17 amino acids long. Germline assignment: CDR1 SGHDN and CDR2 FVKESK. With 0 bases removed from V and 2 bases from J, the gap between germline ends came to 17 bases. Produced via immunoSEQ multiplex PCR; TCRdb's table is partial and in-frame only. Among about 15,000 clones, over 75% were seen once, and the ten largest hold roughly 9.1%. The clonotype originates from a human donor in good health. Some clones in this sample may be carry-over from other donors' samples. The chain joins TRBV14 to TRBJ2-7, with D possibly matching TRBD1 (5 bases). What was sequenced was PBMCs. CDR3 region: CASSQEWGGASTYEQYF. In DNA form, the CDR3 reads TGTGCCAGCAGCCAAGAGTGGGGTGGGGCATCTACCTACGAGCAGTACTTC.